The 32 T cell receptor beta chains below all came from one sample that was sequenced in a study of cytomegalovirus exposure and HLA in healthy donors. The primer mix had 60 Vbeta and 13 Jbeta primers. Only in-frame clones appear in the TCRdb table, and some are missing; sequencing was by immunoSEQ multiplex PCR. Of tens of thousands of clones in the sample, almost 75% are singletons; the top ten hold roughly 5.9%. The sample comprised PBMCs. These receptors came from a man between 50 and 59 years old in good health and CMV-seronegative.

CDR3 region: CASSDAGGAVETQYF. For the CDR3, the DNA is TGTGCCAGCAGTGACGCCGGGGGGGCCGTAGAGACCCAGTACTTC. The chain couples TRBV6-1 to TRBJ2-5; 8 bases line up with TRBD2. V gave up 3 bases and J gave up 4 bases; unmatched junction bases: 7. The germline CDR1 and CDR2 sequences are MNHNS and SASEGT. The CDR3 length is 15 residues.

This clone was observed a few times. V usage is TRBV14 and J usage is TRBJ1-1, with D hard to call. V gave up 1 base and J gave up 10 bases, with 19 bases separating them. Per the germline V gene, CDR1 is SGHDN and CDR2 is FVKESK. There are 15 residues in the CDR3. This CDR3 is CASSQAPTALRRAFF. The CDR3 DNA sequence: TGTGCCAGCAGCCAAGCCCCGACTGCGTTGCGGCGAGCTTTCTTT.

V and J are TRBV6-4 and TRBJ1-1; D may be TRBD1 (6 bases). CDR3 length equals 13 residues. Trimming shortened V by 6 bases and J by 5 bases, and 13 bases separated the two germline ends. Germline V CDR1 and CDR2: MRHNA, SNTAGT. As DNA, the CDR3 is TGTGCCAGCAGGGGAGGGGGGCGGACTGAAGCTTTCTTT. Translated, it gives CASRGGGRTEAFF.

V gene TRBV5-1 combines with J gene TRBJ2-7; weak D call: TRBD2 (6 bases). V lost 1 base and J lost 7, with 15 bases in between. This CDR3 region has 14 residues. The germline V gene encodes CDR1 SGHRS and CDR2 YFSETQ. CDR3 loop: CASSLRAEGGEQYF. The CDR3 DNA is TGCGCCAGCAGCTTGAGGGCGGAGGGCGGGGAGCAGTACTTC.

This clone was observed a few times. The chain couples TRBV5-6 to TRBJ1-1; D is undetermined. In germline, CDR1 is SGHDT, CDR2 YYEEEE. Trimming left V 4 bases short and J 2 bases short, with 9 bases between. This CDR3 region has 13 residues. The DNA of the CDR3 is TGTGCCAGCAGCCAGTACAGCAACACTGAAGCTTTCTTT. Encoded protein: CASSQYSNTEAFF.

The chain is built from TRBV7-9 and TRBJ1-2, with 7 bases that match TRBD1. CDR1 and CDR2 (germline): SEHNR, FQNEAQ (reference sequence). V shed 8 bases and J 5 bases; nucleotides not matched to a gene: 11. This CDR3 comprises 14 residues. CDR3 amino acids: CASAPGTELYGYTF. The CDR3 coding sequence is TGTGCCAGCGCTCCCGGGACAGAGCTTTATGGCTACACCTTC.

V gene TRBV7-3 combines with J gene TRBJ2-7; 9 nucleotides line up with TRBD1. Germline V gives CDR1 SGHTA, CDR2 FQGTGA. Trimming at V came to 5 bases and at J to 2 bases, leaving 4 bases not matched to a gene. The CDR3 runs to 14 residues. CDR3 nucleotide sequence: TGTGCCAGCAGCGAACAGGGGGCACCCTACGAGCAGTACTTC. Its translation is CASSEQGAPYEQYF.

The chain carries TRBV2 and TRBJ2-2; D possibly corresponds to TRBD2 (7 bases). The CDR3 is 14 amino acids. Germline V gene data show CDR1 as SNHLY and CDR2 as FYNNEI. Deletions cut 2 bases from V and 5 bases from J, with 9 bases between. CDR3 nucleotide sequence: TGTGCCAGCAGTGAAAGGGGGGGGACCGGGGAGCTGTTTTTT. Translating gives CASSERGGTGELFF.

V usage is TRBV7-3 and J usage is TRBJ1-2; 8 bases are a match to TRBD1. Germline CDR1 and CDR2: SGHTA and FQGTGA. V shed 1 base, J shed 3 bases, and the junction held 7 bases outside the gene matches. This CDR3 is 16 amino acids long. The CDR3 coding sequence is TGTGCCAGCAGCTTAATAACGGACAGGGAGGACTATGGCTACACCTTC. As protein: CASSLITDREDYGYTF. Looking up the rest from reference TRBV7-3 and TRBJ1-2 gives the full variable domain: GAGVSQTPSNKVTEKGKYVELRCDPISGHTALYWYRQSLGQGPEFLIYFQGTGAADDSGLPNDRFFAVRPEGSVSTLKIQRTERGDSAVYLCASSLITDREDYGYTFGSGTRLTVV.

The chain joins TRBV18 to TRBJ2-7; D possibly corresponds to TRBD2 (6 bases). Trimming left V 6 bases short and J 7 bases short, with 16 bases between. From germline, CDR1 is KGHSH and CDR2 LQKENI. The CDR3 covers 13 residues. This CDR3 reads CASSRALGGEQYF. The CDR3 DNA reads as TGTGCCAGCTCCCGGGCCCTGGGGGGTGAGCAGTACTTC.

The chain has TRBV7-9 and TRBJ1-3; tentatively, D is TRBD1 (6 bases). There are 16 residues in the CDR3. Trimming cost V 1 base and J 0 bases, with 10 bases left between them. CDR1 is SEHNR, CDR2 FQNEAQ, per germline (reference sequence). The CDR3 region has the DNA TGTGCCAGCAGCTTAGAGGACAGAAGCTCTGGAAACACCATATATTTT. Encoded protein: CASSLEDRSSGNTIYF.

The gene calls are TRBV5-1 and TRBJ1-6; 9 nucleotides align to TRBD1. V was pared by 3 bases and J by 8 bases, with 12 bases of the junction left unmatched. Germline V gene lookup returns CDR1 SGHRS and CDR2 YFSETQ. This CDR3 is 17 amino acids long. The chain's CDR3 is CASSSDPTGGIYSPLHF. The CDR3 DNA sequence: TGCGCCAGCAGCTCGGACCCGACAGGGGGGATATATTCACCCCTCCACTTT. Variable domain in full (rest from reference TRBV5-1 and TRBJ1-6): KAGVTQTPRYLIKTRGQQVTLSCSPISGHRSVSWYQQTPGQGLQFLFEYFSETQRNKGNFPGRFSGRQFSNSRSEMNVSTLELGDSALYLCASSSDPTGGIYSPLHFGNGTRLTVT.

The gene calls are TRBV7-3 and TRBJ2-3; D call uncertain. V dropped 5 bases and J dropped 0 bases, with 6 bases sitting between them. CDR1 and CDR2 from the germline V gene are SGHTA and FQGTGA. The CDR3 is 13 amino acids. CDR3 DNA sequence: TGTGCCAGCAGCCCCCCTAGCACAGATACGCAGTATTTT. Residues: CASSPPSTDTQYF.

This chain uses TRBV9 with TRBJ2-7; D is perhaps TRBD1 (5 bases). Trimming took 0 bases from V and 7 from J, leaving 14 bases between them. The germline gives CDR1 SGDLS, CDR2 YYNGEE. The CDR3 sequence is 14 residues long. The CDR3 DNA sequence: TGTGCCAGCAGCGTAGTTGAAGGGGCGCGTGAGCAGTACTTC. Translation gives CASSVVEGAREQYF.

The CDR3 DNA is TGTGCCAGCAGTTACCGACAGACCTCTACCTATGGCTACACCTTC. Protein product: CASSYRQTSTYGYTF. The chain couples TRBV6-5 to TRBJ1-2, with a weak D call TRBD1 (5 bases). CDR1 is MNHEY and CDR2 is SVGAGI in the germline V gene. Trimming left V 2 bases short and J 4 bases short, with 14 bases between. This CDR3 contains 15 residues.

This clone was observed a single time. The V and J genes are TRBV5-1 and TRBJ2-5; D is possibly TRBD2 (6 bases). Per the germline V gene, CDR1 is SGHRS and CDR2 is YFSETQ. Trimming shortened V by 1 base and J by 5 bases, and 12 bases separated the two germline ends. This CDR3 comprises 14 residues. CDR3 in amino acids: CASSLIPSGETQYF. The CDR3 DNA reads TGCGCCAGCAGCTTGATCCCCAGCGGGGAGACCCAGTACTTC.

CDR3 in DNA: TGTGCCAGCAGCTCTCCGACAGGTAGCTCTGGAAACACCATATATTTT. Its protein is CASSSPTGSSGNTIYF. V usage is TRBV11-2 and J usage is TRBJ1-3; D possibly corresponds to TRBD1 (6 bases). This CDR3 is built from 16 residues. Germline V gives CDR1 SGHAT, CDR2 FQNNGV. The germline V and J ends were trimmed by 4 bases and 0 bases, with 13 bases remaining between them.

CDR3 residues: CASSALIPAVSGSPLHF. CDR3 nucleotide sequence: TGTGCCAGTAGTGCGTTGATACCCGCTGTGTCTGGTTCACCCCTCCACTTT. The V and J genes are TRBV19 and TRBJ1-6; D gene unclear. V was pared by 5 bases and J by 9 bases, with 23 bases between. The CDR3 is 17 amino acids. Germline assignment: CDR1 LNHDA and CDR2 SQIVND (reference sequence). Drawing the rest from reference TRBV19 and TRBJ1-6, the complete variable domain is DGGITQSPKYLFRKEGQNVTLSCEQNLNHDAMYWYRQDPGQGLRLIYYSQIVNDFQKGDIAEGYSVSREKKESFPLTVTSAQKNPTAFYLCASSALIPAVSGSPLHFGNGTRLTVT.

This clone came up once. The chain couples TRBV4-1 to TRBJ2-1; D is uncertain. Germline CDR1 MGHRA, CDR2 YSYEKL. This CDR3 comprises 14 residues. V lost 0 bases, J lost 9 bases, and 12 bases lay in between. CDR3 region: CASSQESRVGEQFF. CDR3 bases: TGCGCCAGCAGCCAAGAAAGCCGGGTGGGTGAGCAGTTCTTC.

The V and J genes are TRBV28 and TRBJ2-2; D possibly corresponds to TRBD2 (6 bases). There are 15 residues in the CDR3. In germline, CDR1 is MDHEN, CDR2 SYDVKM. Trimming took 2 bases from V and 3 from J, leaving 10 bases between them. The CDR3 loop is CASSLITGDTGELFF. Here the CDR3 DNA reads TGTGCCAGCAGTTTAATTACGGGGGACACCGGGGAGCTGTTTTTT.

This clone was picked up one time. This sequence joins TRBV6-5 and TRBJ2-1; 9 bases agree with TRBD2. Germline V CDR1 and CDR2: MNHEY, SVGAGI. With 5 bases clipped from V and 6 bases from J, the junction kept 5 bases outside the gene matches. This CDR3 contains 14 residues. CDR3 sequence reads: CASSLGLAPNEQFF. The CDR3 DNA follows: TGTGCCAGCAGTCTGGGACTAGCTCCCAATGAGCAGTTCTTC.

This chain connects TRBV4-2 to TRBJ2-5, with D possibly TRBD2 on 6 matching bases. Germline lookup yields CDR1 LGHNA and CDR2 YNFKEQ. The CDR3 extends over 14 amino acids. The ends were cut back, 0 bases at V and 5 bases at J, with 10 bases in the middle. The CDR3 DNA reads as TGTGCCAGCAGCCAAGATGGAGGGAGTGAGACCCAGTACTTC. This sequence encodes CASSQDGGSETQYF.

The gene calls are TRBV11-2 and TRBJ2-5; the match to TRBD1 covers 7 bases. The CDR3 covers 15 residues. J gave up 3 bases and V 6 bases, and 10 bases lay outside the gene matches. The V gene's germline CDR1 is SGHAT and CDR2 FQNNGV. In nucleotides, the CDR3 is TGTGCCAGCAGACAACCTACAGGGGCGGAAGAGACCCAGTACTTC. This codes for CASRQPTGAEETQYF. The complete variable domain, with remaining parts taken from reference TRBV11-2 and TRBJ2-5, reads EAGVAQSPRYKIIEKRQSVAFWCNPISGHATLYWYQQILGQGPKLLIQFQNNGVVDDSQLPKDRFSAERLKGVDSTLKIQPAKLEDSAVYLCASRQPTGAEETQYFGPGTRLLVL.

In this sample, this clone turned up a few times. The chain links TRBV29-1 to TRBJ2-7, with a weak D call TRBD2 (6 bases). This CDR3 comprises 11 residues. Trimming pared 7 bases from V and 1 base from J, leaving 8 bases between. CDR1 SQVTM and CDR2 ANQGSEA come from the germline V gene. The CDR3 region has the DNA TGCAGCGGCGGGATGTCCTACGAGCAGTACTTC. It encodes CSGGMSYEQYF.

The V and J genes are TRBV18 and TRBJ1-5; tentative D call: TRBD1 (6 bases). The CDR3 loop spans 16 amino acids. CDR1 is KGHSH and CDR2 is LQKENI in the germline V gene. V was cut by 6 bases and J by 2 bases, with 17 bases left in between. CDR3 region: CASSPGGAGGNQPQHF. Written as DNA, the CDR3 is TGTGCCAGCTCCCCCGGGGGGGCAGGGGGCAATCAGCCCCAGCATTTT.

V and J are TRBV10-3 and TRBJ2-7; the D is unclear. CDR1 is ENHRY, CDR2 SYGVKD, per germline. This CDR3 is built from 11 residues. Trimming cost V 3 bases and J 3 bases, with 3 bases left between them. For the CDR3, the DNA is TGTGCCATCAGTGACAACTACGAGCAGTACTTC. Translation: CAISDNYEQYF.

The CDR3 region is CASSRHSGLAGSYEQYF. Here the CDR3 DNA reads TGCGCCAGCAGCCGCCACTCTGGACTAGCGGGGTCCTACGAGCAGTACTTC. The gene calls are TRBV4-1 and TRBJ2-7; TRBD2 matches at 12 bases. Germline CDR1 and CDR2: MGHRA and YSYEKL. Trimming took 4 bases from V and 1 from J; bases not matched to a gene: 8. The CDR3 is made up of 17 amino acids.

The V call is TRBV10-3, the J call TRBJ2-7, with D maybe TRBD2 (5 bases). Looked up from germline, CDR1 is ENHRY and CDR2 is SYGVKD. Trimming removed 7 bases from V and 7 bases from J, with 23 bases in between. This CDR3 is 15 amino acids long. The CDR3 region has the DNA TGTGCCATCATTAACAGCCCGACCTCACCGGGAGAGCAGTACTTC. Translated, it gives CAIINSPTSPGEQYF.

The chain joins TRBV7-9 to TRBJ1-2, with 9 bases that match TRBD1. Losses at the gene ends were 4 bases for V and 2 bases for J; bases not matched to a gene: 14. CDR1 is SEHNR, CDR2 FQNEAQ, per germline (reference sequence). The CDR3 totals 18 residues. CDR3 coding DNA: TGTGCCAGCAGCTCAACGGCGGGGGGACAGGGACAAAACTATGGCTACACCTTC. It codes for CASSSTAGGQGQNYGYTF.

For this clone: The junction departs from the called germline gene at one end, perhaps through a read error. The chain is built from TRBV7-7 and TRBJ2-5, with 9 bases matching TRBD1. Germline lookup yields CDR1 SSHAT and CDR2 FNYEAQ (reference sequence). This CDR3 spans 16 amino acids. In DNA form, the CDR3 reads TGTGCTAGCAGTTTGTTCCCGGGACAGGGTCGAGAGACCCAGTACTTC. Protein product: CASSLFPGQGRETQYF.

CDR3 residues: CAISESVGGGGVHEQFF. The CDR3 DNA reads TGTGCCATCAGTGAGTCGGTCGGTGGCGGGGGGGTCCATGAGCAGTTCTTC. The chain has TRBV10-3 and TRBJ2-1; 9 bases are shared with TRBD2. This CDR3 region has 17 residues. Germline V gene sequence: CDR1 ENHRY, CDR2 SYGVKD. J lost 8 bases, V lost 0 bases, and 11 bases had no gene match.

V and J are TRBV19 and TRBJ1-4; D is possibly TRBD1 (6 bases). Trimming pared 6 bases from V and 0 bases from J, leaving 14 bases between. Germline values: CDR1 LNHDA, CDR2 SQIVND (reference sequence). CDR3 length equals 16 residues. The CDR3 DNA sequence: TGTGCCAGTAGCAGGGACATATTTGCAACTAATGAAAAACTGTTTTTT. It yields the protein CASSRDIFATNEKLFF. The whole variable domain, remainder taken from reference TRBV19 and TRBJ1-4, is DGGITQSPKYLFRKEGQNVTLSCEQNLNHDAMYWYRQDPGQGLRLIYYSQIVNDFQKGDIAEGYSVSREKKESFPLTVTSAQKNPTAFYLCASSRDIFATNEKLFFGSGTQLSVL.